This T cell receptor (beta chain) stems from a study of cytomegalovirus exposure and HLA in healthy donors. PCR was performed using 60 Vbeta and 13 Jbeta primers. Here immunoSEQ multiplex PCR was the method, and the copy in TCRdb shows in-frame clones only, minus some. The data show about 130,000 clones, 75% to 85% seen once. Study findings and constraints: For most TCR beta V segments, an earlier analysis put the productive rate at about 90% or about 30% of the time. For cytomegalovirus status, the classifier reportedly gave diagnoses with high specificity and sensitivity.

With respect to this clone: Its specificity is not known.

Germline V gene lookup returns CDR1 MNHEY and CDR2 SVGAGI. Trimming cost V 2 bases and J 1 base, with 11 bases left between them. This CDR3 contains 15 residues. V gene TRBV6-5 combines with J gene TRBJ1-2; D gene ambiguous. The origin of this receptor is a man aged 50-60 years in good health and CMV-seronegative. The sequenced material came from PBMCs. CDR3 residues: CASSYQQSFNYGYTF. In DNA form, the CDR3 reads TGTGCCAGCAGTTACCAACAGAGTTTTAACTATGGCTACACCTTC.